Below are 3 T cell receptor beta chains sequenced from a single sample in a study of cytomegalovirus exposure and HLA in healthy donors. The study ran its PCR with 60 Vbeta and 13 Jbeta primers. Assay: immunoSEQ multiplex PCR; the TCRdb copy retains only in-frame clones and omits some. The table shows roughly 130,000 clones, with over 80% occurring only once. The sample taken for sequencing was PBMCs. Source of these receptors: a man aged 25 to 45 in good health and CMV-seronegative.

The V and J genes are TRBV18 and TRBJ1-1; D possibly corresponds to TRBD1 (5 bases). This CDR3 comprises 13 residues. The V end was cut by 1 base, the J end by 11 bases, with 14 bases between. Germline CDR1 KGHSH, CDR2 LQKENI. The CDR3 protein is CASSPLTAGWAFF. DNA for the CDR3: TGTGCCAGCTCACCACTTACGGCAGGGTGGGCTTTCTTT.

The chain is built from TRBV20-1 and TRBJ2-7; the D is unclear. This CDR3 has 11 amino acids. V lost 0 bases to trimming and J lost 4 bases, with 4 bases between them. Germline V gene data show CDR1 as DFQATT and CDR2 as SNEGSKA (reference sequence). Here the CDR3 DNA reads TGCAGTGCTAGAGATGAGTACGAGCAGTACTTC. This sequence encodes CSARDEYEQYF.

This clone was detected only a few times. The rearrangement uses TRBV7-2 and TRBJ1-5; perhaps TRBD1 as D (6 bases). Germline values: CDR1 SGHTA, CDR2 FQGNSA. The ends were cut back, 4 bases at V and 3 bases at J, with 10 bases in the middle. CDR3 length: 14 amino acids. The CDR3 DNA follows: TGTGCCAGCAGCTCGTTGGGACACAATCAGCCCCAGCATTTT. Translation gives CASSSLGHNQPQHF.